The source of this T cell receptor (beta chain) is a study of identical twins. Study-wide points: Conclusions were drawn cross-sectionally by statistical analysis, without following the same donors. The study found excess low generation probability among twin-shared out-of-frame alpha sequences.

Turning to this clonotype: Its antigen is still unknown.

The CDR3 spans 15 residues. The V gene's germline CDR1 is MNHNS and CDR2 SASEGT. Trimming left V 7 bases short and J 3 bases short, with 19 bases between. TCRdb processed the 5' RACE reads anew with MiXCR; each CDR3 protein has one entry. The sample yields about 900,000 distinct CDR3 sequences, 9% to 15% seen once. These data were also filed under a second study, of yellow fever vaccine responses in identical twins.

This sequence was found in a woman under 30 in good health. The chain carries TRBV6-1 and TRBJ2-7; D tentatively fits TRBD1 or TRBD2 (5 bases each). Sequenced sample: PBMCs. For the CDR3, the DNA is TGTGCCAGCACCTCCGGGGAGACAGAGGTCTACGAGCAGTACTTC. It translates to CASTSGETEVYEQYF.